The 9 T cell receptor beta chains presented below share a single source sample, sequenced in a study of shared clonotypes between healthy human individuals. Libraries were prepared by immunoSEQ multiplex PCR; TCRdb keeps only in-frame clonotypes and omits some of them. The sample shows about 2 million clones, less than 95% of them seen only once. Naive CD8 cells were CD45RO-negative, positively selected for CCR7, excluding terminally differentiated effector memory CD45RA+ cells. Material: naive CD8+ T cells sorted from blood. The receptors here all came from a man in his late teens or twenties in good health.

The chain uses TRBV9 and TRBJ2-1; 7 nucleotides match TRBD2. CDR1 and CDR2 from the germline V gene are SGDLS and YYNGEE. The CDR3 extends over 13 amino acids. J gave up 9 bases and V 4 bases, and 7 bases lay outside the gene matches. CDR3: CASSSGGGFEQFF. The CDR3 DNA is TGTGCCAGCAGCTCGGGGGGAGGATTTGAGCAGTTCTTC.

For this clone: This same CDR3 is encoded by further DNA sequences in the sample. The chain is built from TRBV4-1 and TRBJ2-7; D is possibly TRBD1 (6 bases). The CDR3 totals 14 residues. V was clipped by 3 bases and J by 0 bases, with 9 bases between them. In germline, CDR1 is MGHRA, CDR2 YSYEKL. For the CDR3, the DNA is TGCGCCAGCAGCCAGAGACAGGACTCCTACGAGCAGTACTTC. Translating gives CASSQRQDSYEQYF.

The chain links TRBV7-9 to TRBJ2-7; D unresolved. Germline V lookup: CDR1 SEHNR, CDR2 FQNEAQ (reference sequence). CDR3 length: 14 residues. V lost 4 bases and J lost 0, with 10 bases in between. The CDR3 loop is CASSSLSISYEQYF. The CDR3 DNA sequence: TGTGCCAGCAGCTCACTCAGTATCTCCTACGAGCAGTACTTC.

The genes are TRBV6-5 and TRBJ2-1; D gene uncertain. Germline V gives CDR1 MNHEY, CDR2 SVGAGI. CDR3 length equals 13 residues. Trimming took off 0 bases at V and 9 bases at J, with 9 bases between the two ends. DNA of the CDR3: TGTGCCAGCAGTTACTCCCCGTGGGGTGAGCAGTTCTTC. Protein product: CASSYSPWGEQFF.

V and J are TRBV9 and TRBJ2-1; D possibly corresponds to TRBD2 (6 bases). This CDR3 region has 15 residues. The V gene lost 4 bases and the J gene lost 2 bases, with 13 bases spanning the gap. Germline assignment: CDR1 SGDLS and CDR2 YYNGEE. The CDR3 bases are TGTGCCAGCAGCCTAGGTGGGGGGACCTACAATGAGCAGTTCTTC. It is translated as CASSLGGGTYNEQFF.

V gene TRBV4-1 combines with J gene TRBJ2-3, with unresolved D. CDR3 length equals 14 residues. The V gene's germline CDR1 is MGHRA and CDR2 YSYEKL. The V end was cut by 0 bases, the J end by 2 bases, with 6 bases between. In DNA, the CDR3 is TGCGCCAGCAGCCAAGAGGCCTTCACAGATACGCAGTATTTT. It is translated as CASSQEAFTDTQYF.

This chain links TRBV2 with TRBJ1-1; D remains ambiguous. The V and J ends lost 7 bases and 4 bases respectively, with 10 bases between them. The germline V gene encodes CDR1 SNHLY and CDR2 FYNNEI. This CDR3 region has 12 residues. CDR3 nucleotide sequence: TGTGCCAGCAACGATTTGGGCACTGAAGCTTTCTTT. Residues: CASNDLGTEAFF. The full variable domain, with the rest looked up from reference TRBV2 and TRBJ1-1, is EPEVTQTPSHQVTQMGQEVILRCVPISNHLYFYWYRQILGQKVEFLVSFYNNEISEKSEIFDDQFSVERPDGSNFTLKIRSTKLEDSAMYFCASNDLGTEAFFGQGTRLTVV.

The V call is TRBV4-1, the J call TRBJ1-1; no firm D call. V lost 0 bases and J lost 1, with 15 bases in between. Germline V gene lookup returns CDR1 MGHRA and CDR2 YSYEKL. There are 17 residues in the CDR3. The CDR3 DNA reads TGCGCCAGCAGCCAAGAGGCGACCTCCGGGGAGAACACTGAAGCTTTCTTT. Translated, it gives CASSQEATSGENTEAFF.

The chain carries TRBV7-8 and TRBJ2-7; D uncertain. V gave up 4 bases and J gave up 2 bases, with 12 bases separating them. CDR1 and CDR2 (germline): SGHVS, FQNEAQ. The CDR3 contains 14 residues. Here the CDR3 DNA reads TGTGCCAGCAGCTCTTTAACTGGAACCTACGAGCAGTACTTC. Protein product: CASSSLTGTYEQYF.